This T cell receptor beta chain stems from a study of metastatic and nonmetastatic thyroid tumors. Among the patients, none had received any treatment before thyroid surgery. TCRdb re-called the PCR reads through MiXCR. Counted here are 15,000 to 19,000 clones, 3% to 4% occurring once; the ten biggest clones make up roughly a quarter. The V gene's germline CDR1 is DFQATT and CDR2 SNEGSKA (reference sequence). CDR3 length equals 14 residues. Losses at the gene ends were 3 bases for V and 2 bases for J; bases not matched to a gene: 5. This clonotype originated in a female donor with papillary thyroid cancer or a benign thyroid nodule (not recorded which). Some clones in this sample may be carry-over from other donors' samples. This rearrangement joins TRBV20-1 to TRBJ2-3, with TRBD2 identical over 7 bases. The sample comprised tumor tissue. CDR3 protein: CSASTAGVTDTQYF. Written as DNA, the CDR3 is TGCAGTGCTAGTACCGCGGGGGTCACAGATACGCAGTATTTT.